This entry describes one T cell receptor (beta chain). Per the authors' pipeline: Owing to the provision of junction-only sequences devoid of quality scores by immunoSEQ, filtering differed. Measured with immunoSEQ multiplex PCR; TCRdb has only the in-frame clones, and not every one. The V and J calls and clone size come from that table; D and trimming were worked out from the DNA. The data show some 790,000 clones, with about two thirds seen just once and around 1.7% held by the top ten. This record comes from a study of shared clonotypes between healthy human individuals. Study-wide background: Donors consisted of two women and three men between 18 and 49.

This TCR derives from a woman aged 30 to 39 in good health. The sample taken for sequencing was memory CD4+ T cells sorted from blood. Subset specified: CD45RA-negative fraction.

Here the CDR3 DNA reads TGTGCCAGCAGCTTAGATCGCTGGGCGGTAGATACGCAGTATTTT. Amino acid sequence: CASSLDRWAVDTQYF. This rearrangement joins TRBV11-2 to TRBJ2-3, with D unresolved. This CDR3 is 15 amino acids long. Germline CDR1 reads SGHAT; CDR2 reads FQNNGV. Trimming took 0 bases from V and 5 from J, leaving 12 bases between them.